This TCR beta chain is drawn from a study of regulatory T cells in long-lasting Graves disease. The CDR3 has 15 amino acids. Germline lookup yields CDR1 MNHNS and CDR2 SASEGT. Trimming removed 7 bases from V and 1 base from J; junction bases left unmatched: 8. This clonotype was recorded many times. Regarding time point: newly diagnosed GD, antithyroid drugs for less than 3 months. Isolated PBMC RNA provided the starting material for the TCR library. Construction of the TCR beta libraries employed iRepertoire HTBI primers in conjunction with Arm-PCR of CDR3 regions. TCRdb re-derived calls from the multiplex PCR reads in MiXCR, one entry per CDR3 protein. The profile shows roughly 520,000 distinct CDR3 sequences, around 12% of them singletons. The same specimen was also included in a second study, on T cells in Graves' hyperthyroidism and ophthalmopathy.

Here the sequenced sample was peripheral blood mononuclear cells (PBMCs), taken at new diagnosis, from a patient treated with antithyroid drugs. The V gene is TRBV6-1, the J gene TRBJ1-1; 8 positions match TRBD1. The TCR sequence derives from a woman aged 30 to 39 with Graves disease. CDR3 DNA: TGTGCCAGCACCTACCTCGGGACAGGGAACACTGAAGCTTTCTTT. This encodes CASTYLGTGNTEAFF.